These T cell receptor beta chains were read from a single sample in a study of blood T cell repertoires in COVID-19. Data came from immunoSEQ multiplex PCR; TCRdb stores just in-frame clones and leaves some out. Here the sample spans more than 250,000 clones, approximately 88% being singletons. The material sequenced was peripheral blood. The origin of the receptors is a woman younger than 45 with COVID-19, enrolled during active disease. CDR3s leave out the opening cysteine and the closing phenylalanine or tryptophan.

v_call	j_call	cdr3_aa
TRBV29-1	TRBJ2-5	SVDLDMGTQY
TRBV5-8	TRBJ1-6	ASSPRNSGGYNSPLH
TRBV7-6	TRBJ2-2	ASSSLGGGTGELF
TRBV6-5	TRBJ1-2	ASMGPNYGYT
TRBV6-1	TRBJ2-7	ASSDAQGYEQY
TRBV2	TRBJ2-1	ASSDPRHYNEQF
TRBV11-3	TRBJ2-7	ASSLGGAGSGEQY
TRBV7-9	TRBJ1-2	ASSPGDRLDYGYT
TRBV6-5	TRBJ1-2	ASTLGQGSYGYT
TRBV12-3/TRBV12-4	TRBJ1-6	ASSGASSPLH
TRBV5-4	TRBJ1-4	ASSFLGGNEKLF
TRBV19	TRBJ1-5	ASSLTRQGAQPQH
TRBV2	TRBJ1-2	ASSPERGADGYT
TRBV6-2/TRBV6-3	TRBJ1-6	ASTPGGLRGPLH
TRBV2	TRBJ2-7	ASRDSTGSYEQY
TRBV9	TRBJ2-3	ASSVGRGTDTQY
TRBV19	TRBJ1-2	ASSPPPTGVRGYT
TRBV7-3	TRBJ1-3	ASSFLTADSGNTIY
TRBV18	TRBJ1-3	ASSPGQSGNTIY
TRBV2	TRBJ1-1	ASSEDGARTEAF
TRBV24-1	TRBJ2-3	ATNSGGTDTQY
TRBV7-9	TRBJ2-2	ASSLDSGELF
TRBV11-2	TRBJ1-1	ASSLEPTGRSTEAF
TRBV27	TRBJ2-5	ASSLTTGVGGETQY
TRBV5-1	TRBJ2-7	ASSLAGTGRIYEQY
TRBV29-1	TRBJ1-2	SVRGQVYGYT
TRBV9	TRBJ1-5	ASSVDGNPGPQH
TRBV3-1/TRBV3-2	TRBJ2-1	ASSQLDRGPYNEQF
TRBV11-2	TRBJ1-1	ASSLGVSGGMNTEAF
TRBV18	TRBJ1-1	ASSPGTGLEAF
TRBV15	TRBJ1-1	ATSRDVGGAEAF
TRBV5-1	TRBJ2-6	ASSLSQRGVLT
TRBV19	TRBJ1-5	ASSRTGDNQPQH
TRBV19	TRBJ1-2	ASSIGQGVDGYT
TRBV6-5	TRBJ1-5	ASSSGGSRNQPQH
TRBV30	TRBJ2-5	AWSHNQGVGETQY
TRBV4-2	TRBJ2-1	ASSQEEGSLYNEQF
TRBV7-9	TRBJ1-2	ASSPTGGGLGGYT
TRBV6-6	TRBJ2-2	ATGGTGELF
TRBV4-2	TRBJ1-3	ASSQVTGAGNTIY
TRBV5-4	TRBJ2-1	ASSAGGPSSYNEQF
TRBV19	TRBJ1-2	ASTDRGRYGYT
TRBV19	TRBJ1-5	ASSMRSGNNQPQH
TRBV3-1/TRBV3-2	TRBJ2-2	ASSQVRSGELF